One sample yielded the 27 T cell receptor beta chains listed below, sequenced in a study of T cells in Graves' hyperthyroidism and ophthalmopathy. From RNA transcripts, TCR beta CDR3 regions were amplified. Carried out on the TCR CDR3, a first-round RT-PCR used the HTBI primer set. TCRdb independently ran MiXCR on the multiplex PCR reads; one entry per CDR3 protein. The sample records hundreds of thousands of distinct CDR3 sequences, around 14% being singletons. Sequencing input: blood. The origin of the receptors is a woman younger than 35 with Graves' hyperthyroidism.

There are many counts of this clonotype. J is TRBJ2-7 and V is TRBV28; D gene ambiguous. The germline V gene has CDR1 MDHEN and CDR2 SYDVKM. V lost 5 bases, J lost 0 bases, and 11 bases lay in between. CDR3 length: 14 residues. In DNA form, the CDR3 reads TGTGCCAGCAGTCTCCGACTTAGCTCCTACGAGCAGTACTTC. This translates into CASSLRLSSYEQYF.

The sample holds many counts of this clonotype. The chain carries TRBV3-1 and TRBJ1-1, with a tentative D call TRBD1 (6 bases). Trimming took 0 bases from V and 6 from J, leaving 11 bases between them. Germline CDR1 and CDR2: LGHDT and YNNKEL (reference sequence). The CDR3 extends over 14 amino acids. In DNA form, the CDR3 reads TGTGCCAGCAGCCAAGAGTATCGGGGGCCTGAAGCTTTCTTT. This codes for CASSQEYRGPEAFF.

The chain carries TRBV24-1 and TRBJ2-1; 8 nucleotides match TRBD1. The germline gives CDR1 KGHDR, CDR2 SFDVKD. The trim removed 5 bases at V and 7 bases at J, leaving 6 bases unmatched. This CDR3 contains 14 residues. CDR3 coding DNA: TGTGCCACCAGTGCCTCTCGGGACAGGAATGAGCAGTTCTTC. Protein product: CATSASRDRNEQFF.

This clonotype was detected ten times or more. The gene calls are TRBV9 and TRBJ1-1, with D tentatively TRBD1 (6 bases). V was clipped by 5 bases and J by 8 bases, with 13 bases between them. CDR1 SGDLS and CDR2 YYNGEE come from the germline V gene. CDR3 size: 12 residues. CDR3 residues: CASRGIGQEAFF. The CDR3 region has the DNA TGTGCCAGCAGAGGTATCGGACAGGAAGCTTTCTTT.

This clonotype was counted at least ten times. This rearrangement joins TRBV3-1 to TRBJ1-1; D ambiguous. CDR1 and CDR2 (germline): LGHDT, YNNKEL (reference sequence). Trimming left V 0 bases short and J 4 bases short, with 3 bases between. The CDR3 length is 12 residues. The CDR3 protein is CASSQDVTEAFF. The CDR3, as DNA: TGTGCCAGCAGCCAAGACGTCACTGAAGCTTTCTTT.

This clonotype was observed many times. The chain joins TRBV28 to TRBJ1-1; D possibly corresponds to TRBD1 (5 bases). The germline V gene encodes CDR1 MDHEN and CDR2 SYDVKM. This CDR3 is 13 amino acids long. V was trimmed by 8 bases and J by 4 bases, leaving 14 bases between them. CDR3 sequence (DNA): TGTGCCAGCGGGGGTGCGGGGGGCACTGAAGCTTTCTTT. Amino acids: CASGGAGGTEAFF.

The V gene is TRBV6-4, the J gene TRBJ2-7; TRBD2 aligns across 8 bases. The CDR3 length is 15 residues. The V gene end was trimmed by 2 bases and the J gene end by 2 bases; junction bases not matched to a gene: 5. Germline CDR1 MRHNA, CDR2 SNTAGT. CDR3 protein: CASSDKRGNPYEQYF. The DNA of the CDR3 is TGTGCCAGCAGTGACAAGCGGGGGAACCCCTACGAGCAGTACTTC.

The V gene is TRBV5-1, the J gene TRBJ2-7; D remains unclear. The CDR3 runs 15 residues. The germline CDR1 and CDR2 sequences are SGHRS and YFSETQ. Trimming removed 4 bases at V and 0 bases at J, with 14 bases between. The CDR3 is CASSKQQFYSYEQYF. The CDR3 coding sequence is TGCGCCAGCAGCAAGCAACAATTTTACTCCTACGAGCAGTACTTC.

This clonotype turned up a few times. The junction differs from germline at one of its ends, possibly a read error. V gene TRBV9 combines with J gene TRBJ2-1; 8 bases line up with TRBD1. Germline loops: CDR1 SGDLS, CDR2 YYNGEE. The length of the CDR3 is 15 residues. CDR3: CASSAGTGWGNEQLF. The DNA for the CDR3 is TGTGCCAGCAGCGCCGGGACAGGTTGGGGGAATGAGCAGCTCTTC.

This clonotype has ten or more counts. The chain has TRBV20-1 and TRBJ2-1, with unresolved D. CDR1 is DFQATT and CDR2 is SNEGSKA in the germline V gene (reference sequence). This CDR3 has 16 amino acids. With 3 bases removed from V and 1 base from J, the gap between germline ends came to 16 bases. The DNA of the CDR3 is TGCAGTGCTAGGCACCAAGTCTCTCAGTCCTACAATGAGCAGTTCTTC. Its translation is CSARHQVSQSYNEQFF.

The CDR3 loop is CSAKANTEAFF. The CDR3 bases are TGCAGTGCTAAGGCGAACACTGAAGCTTTCTTT. V usage is TRBV20-1 and J usage is TRBJ1-1; no definite D call. The CDR3 contains 11 residues. Trimming stripped 4 bases from V and 1 base from J, with 4 bases between. The germline gives CDR1 DFQATT, CDR2 SNEGSKA (reference sequence).

This clonotype was counted many times. The chain uses TRBV5-8 and TRBJ1-1; a possible D gene is TRBD1 (6 bases). The CDR3 runs to 16 residues. The V gene lost 3 bases and the J gene lost 1 base, with 16 bases spanning the gap. The germline V gene encodes CDR1 SGHTS and CDR2 YDEGEE. CDR3 sequence (DNA): TGTGCCAGCAGCTCCGGACAGCTACTGACGAACACTGAAGCTTTCTTT. Translation: CASSSGQLLTNTEAFF.

V and J are TRBV7-3 and TRBJ2-5; TRBD1 matches 7 bases. This CDR3 is built from 18 residues. Germline V lookup: CDR1 SGHTA, CDR2 FQGTGA. The V gene end was trimmed by 1 base and the J gene end by 4 bases; junction bases not matched to a gene: 15. The CDR3 sequence is CASSLKPWDSNPAETQYF. The CDR3 DNA reads as TGTGCCAGCAGCTTAAAACCATGGGACAGCAACCCCGCAGAGACCCAGTACTTC.

This clonotype was recorded at least ten times. The chain couples TRBV12-3 or TRBV12-4 to TRBJ2-7; D is uncertain. Trimming left V 3 bases short and J 0 bases short, with 9 bases between. This CDR3 has 14 residues. The CDR3 nucleotides are TGTGCCAGCAGTTTTGGCAGCAGCTCCTACGAGCAGTACTTC. As protein: CASSFGSSSYEQYF.

The CDR3 spells CASSPYMGRSTDTQYF. CDR3 nucleotide sequence: TGTGCCAGCAGCCCCTACATGGGGAGAAGCACAGATACGCAGTATTTT. This rearrangement joins TRBV7-8 to TRBJ2-3, with TRBD2 as a possible D gene (5 bases). The CDR3 consists of 16 residues. V lost 5 bases and J 0 bases, leaving 15 bases between the germline ends. In germline, CDR1 is SGHVS, CDR2 FQNEAQ. The variable domain in full, completed from reference TRBV7-8 and TRBJ2-3, reads GAGVSQSPRYKVAKRGQDVALRCDPISGHVSLFWYQQALGQGPEFLTYFQNEAQLDKSGLPSDRFFAERPEGSVSTLKIQRTQQEDSAVYLCASSPYMGRSTDTQYFGPGTRLTVL.

The sample holds a few counts of this clonotype. The rearrangement uses TRBV15 and TRBJ1-5, with D tentatively TRBD1 (5 bases). Germline CDR1 LNHNV, CDR2 YYDKDF (reference sequence). The CDR3 length is 14 residues. V was pared by 4 bases and J by 4 bases, with 11 bases between. The CDR3 protein is CATSNTGENQPQHF. CDR3 nucleotide sequence: TGTGCCACCAGCAACACAGGTGAGAATCAGCCCCAGCATTTT.

This clonotype was observed a handful of times. This chain links TRBV3-1 with TRBJ2-2, with a possible D match to TRBD1 (6 bases). There are 16 residues in the CDR3. V lost 4 bases, J lost 0 bases, and 12 bases lay in between. Germline V gives CDR1 LGHDT, CDR2 YNNKEL (reference sequence). The CDR3 is CASSRQTGPNTGELFF. DNA for the CDR3: TGTGCCAGCAGCCGCCAGACAGGTCCGAACACCGGGGAGCTGTTTTTT.

This clonotype was seen many times. The chain couples TRBV19 to TRBJ1-5; the D is unclear. The CDR3 loop spans 13 amino acids. The germline V gene encodes CDR1 LNHDA and CDR2 SQIVND (reference sequence). V was cut by 7 bases and J by 5 bases, with 12 bases left in between. The CDR3 protein is CASTDTIHQPQHF. In DNA form, the CDR3 reads TGTGCCAGTACCGACACTATCCATCAGCCCCAGCATTTT. Together with reference TRBV19 and TRBJ1-5, the CDR3 gives the full variable domain: DGGITQSPKYLFRKEGQNVTLSCEQNLNHDAMYWYRQDPGQGLRLIYYSQIVNDFQKGDIAEGYSVSREKKESFPLTVTSAQKNPTAFYLCASTDTIHQPQHFGDGTRLSIL.

Comments on this clonotype: A much larger clone lies a single base off, so this may be a read error. The CDR3, as DNA: TGTGCCAGGCCGGGGCACCAAGAGACCCAGTACTTC. It yields the protein CARPGHQETQYF. This rearrangement joins TRBV5-5 to TRBJ2-5, with D possibly called TRBD1 or TRBD2 (5 bases each). Trimming pared 8 bases from V and 0 bases from J, leaving 8 bases between. The CDR3 is made up of 12 amino acids. CDR1 and CDR2 (germline): SGHKS, YYEKEE (reference sequence).

The sample holds many counts of this clonotype. This sequence joins TRBV6-2 or TRBV6-3 and TRBJ1-1, with D uncertain. CDR1 and CDR2 from the germline V gene are MNHEY and SVGEGT. This CDR3 comprises 13 residues. With 7 bases removed from V and 0 bases from J, the gap between germline ends came to 9 bases. For the CDR3, the DNA is TGTGCCAGCACTGCAATCGTGAACACTGAAGCTTTCTTT. It encodes CASTAIVNTEAFF.

The chain employs TRBV19 and TRBJ1-5; 8 bases are a match to TRBD1. V was pared by 4 bases and J by 2 bases, with 10 bases of the junction left unmatched. Germline V gene sequence: CDR1 LNHDA, CDR2 SQIVND (reference sequence). The CDR3 totals 17 residues. The CDR3 region is CASSTGQGLVGNQPQHF. In DNA form, the CDR3 reads TGTGCCAGTAGTACCGGACAGGGTTTGGTTGGCAATCAGCCCCAGCATTTT. The full variable domain, in which reference TRBV19 and TRBJ1-5 provide the parts outside the CDR3, is DGGITQSPKYLFRKEGQNVTLSCEQNLNHDAMYWYRQDPGQGLRLIYYSQIVNDFQKGDIAEGYSVSREKKESFPLTVTSAQKNPTAFYLCASSTGQGLVGNQPQHFGDGTRLSIL.

This clonotype was counted many times. The gene calls are TRBV3-1 and TRBJ1-3, with a weak D call TRBD1 (5 bases). This CDR3 is built from 16 residues. The V end lost 6 bases, the J end lost 2 bases, and 17 bases lay between the germline ends. Germline V CDR1 and CDR2: LGHDT, YNNKEL (reference sequence). The CDR3 coding sequence is TGTGCCAGCAGGGACCGGGGGGAGTTAACTGGAAACACCATATATTTT. Protein sequence: CASRDRGELTGNTIYF. The entire variable domain, with the rest obtained from reference TRBV3-1 and TRBJ1-3, is as follows: DTAVSQTPKYLVTQMGNDKSIKCEQNLGHDTMYWYKQDSKKFLKIMFSYNNKELIINETVPNRFSPKSPDKAHLNLHINSLELGDSAVYFCASRDRGELTGNTIYFGEGSWLTVV.

In this sample, this clonotype turned up many times. The gene calls are TRBV20-1 and TRBJ1-1; TRBD1 aligns across 7 bases. V shed 0 bases and J 3 bases; nucleotides not matched to a gene: 4. Germline V lookup: CDR1 DFQATT, CDR2 SNEGSKA (reference sequence). This CDR3 has 14 residues. The DNA of the CDR3 is TGCAGTGCTAGAGATAGGGGGCCGTACACTGAAGCTTTCTTT. Translating gives CSARDRGPYTEAFF.

This clonotype was counted many times. The chain joins TRBV18 to TRBJ1-2, with D perhaps matching TRBD1 (5 bases). V lost 3 bases and J 4 bases, leaving 9 bases between the germline ends. Germline CDR1 reads KGHSH; CDR2 reads LQKENI. CDR3 size: 13 residues. The CDR3 is CASSPSGTYGYTF. The DNA of the CDR3 is TGTGCCAGCTCACCTTCAGGGACCTATGGCTACACCTTC.

The V gene is TRBV12-3 or TRBV12-4, the J gene TRBJ2-3, with 13 bases identical to TRBD2. V shed 3 bases, J shed 3 bases, and the junction held 6 bases outside the gene matches. CDR3 size: 17 residues. CDR3 amino acids: CASSFGALAGGTDTQYF. DNA for the CDR3: TGTGCCAGCAGTTTTGGTGCACTAGCGGGAGGGACAGATACGCAGTATTTT.

Worth noting for this clonotype: A single base separates this from a much larger clone, so it may be a read error. The V and J genes are TRBV15 and TRBJ2-3; 7 bases are a match to TRBD1. Germline assignment: CDR1 LNHNV and CDR2 YYDKDF (reference sequence). V gave up 4 bases and J gave up 3 bases; unmatched junction bases: 4. This CDR3 comprises 14 residues. The CDR3 DNA is TGTGCCACCAGCATCCCAGGGGGAACAGATACGCAGTATTTT. Its protein is CATSIPGGTDTQYF. Complete variable domain (other parts from reference TRBV15 and TRBJ2-3): DAMVIQNPRYQVTQFGKPVTLSCSQTLNHNVMYWYQQKSSQAPKLLFHYYDKDFNNEADTPDNFQSRRPNTSFCFLDIRSPGLGDTAMYLCATSIPGGTDTQYFGPGTRLTVL.

V gene TRBV5-8 combines with J gene TRBJ2-2; D might be TRBD2 (5 bases). In germline, CDR1 is SGHTS, CDR2 YDEGEE. The V end lost 6 bases, the J end lost 3 bases, and 12 bases lay between the germline ends. The CDR3 is 14 amino acids. The CDR3 sequence: CASTRTGYTGELFF. The DNA of the CDR3 is TGTGCCAGCACACGGACGGGATACACCGGGGAGCTGTTTTTT.